What follows are 19 T cell receptor beta chains derived from one specimen sequenced in a study of blood T cell repertoires in COVID-19. Here immunoSEQ multiplex PCR was the method, and the copy in TCRdb shows in-frame clones only, minus some. The sample yields 310,000 or so clones, around 86% seen once. The sequenced material came from peripheral blood. The receptors shown here come from a woman in her thirties who had recovered from COVID-19.

The J gene is TRBJ1-2, the V gene TRBV11-2; D remains ambiguous. The CDR3 has 13 amino acids. Germline CDR1 and CDR2: SGHAT and FQNNGV. V was trimmed by 5 bases and J by 4 bases, leaving 11 bases between them. Written as DNA, the CDR3 is TGTGCCAGCAGCCCACGGGGTACCTATGGCTACACCTTC. Translation gives CASSPRGTYGYTF.

This chain uses TRBV5-3 with TRBJ1-1, with unresolved D. TRBV5-3 falls under the ORF class, with uncertain function. V was cut by 6 bases and J by 11 bases, with 11 bases left in between. This CDR3 spans 10 amino acids. DNA of the CDR3: TGTGCCAGAATAGACTCTCTGGCTTTCTTT. Translating gives CARIDSLAFF.

The chain is built from TRBV24-1 and TRBJ2-4; 16 nucleotides line up with TRBD2. Unmatched junction bases numbered 4, after V lost 3 bases and J lost 3 bases. This CDR3 region has 18 residues. CDR1 is KGHDR and CDR2 is SFDVKD in the germline V gene. CDR3 region: CATSDGGLAGGGKNIQYF. The CDR3 nucleotides read TGTGCCACCAGTGATGGGGGACTAGCGGGAGGGGGCAAAAACATTCAGTACTTC.

V usage is TRBV10-1 and J usage is TRBJ2-7; TRBD1 matches at 11 bases. V was pared by 3 bases and J by 3 bases, with 7 bases of the junction left unmatched. The CDR3 loop spans 16 amino acids. Per the germline V gene, CDR1 is WNHNN and CDR2 is SYGVQD (reference sequence). In DNA form, the CDR3 reads TGCGCCAGCAGTGATCCTCGGGACAGGGGGTTCTACGAGCAGTACTTC. Residues: CASSDPRDRGFYEQYF.

The rearrangement links TRBV27 to TRBJ1-5; D unresolved. The CDR3 loop spans 14 amino acids. Trimming pared 6 bases from V and 5 bases from J, leaving 14 bases between. Per the germline V gene, CDR1 is MNHEY and CDR2 is SMNVEV (reference sequence). CDR3 in amino acids: CASRRALGHQPQHF. CDR3 DNA sequence: TGTGCCAGCAGGCGGGCCTTAGGCCATCAGCCCCAGCATTTT.

This sequence joins TRBV21-1 and TRBJ2-5; whether TRBD1, the table's D call, matches the DNA was not checked. TRBV21-1 is assigned pseudogene status. The length of the CDR3 is 17 residues. CDR3 DNA sequence: TGTGCCAGCAGCACTAACCCTTGCGACAGTTATCAAGAGACCCAGTACTTC. It is translated as CASSTNPCDSYQETQYF.

The rearrangement uses TRBV2 and TRBJ2-1; 10 bases are shared with TRBD2. In germline, CDR1 is SNHLY, CDR2 FYNNEI. The CDR3 totals 15 residues. Trimming removed 6 bases from V and 7 bases from J; junction bases left unmatched: 9. The CDR3 here is CASRSRAGGHNEQFF. The CDR3 nucleotides read TGTGCCAGCAGAAGCAGAGCGGGGGGGCATAATGAGCAGTTCTTC. The full variable domain, in which reference TRBV2 and TRBJ2-1 provide the parts outside the CDR3, is EPEVTQTPSHQVTQMGQEVILRCVPISNHLYFYWYRQILGQKVEFLVSFYNNEISEKSEIFDDQFSVERPDGSNFTLKIRSTKLEDSAMYFCASRSRAGGHNEQFFGPGTRLTVL.

The chain is built from TRBV3-1 (or the pseudogene TRBV3-2) and TRBJ2-7, with D perhaps matching TRBD1 (6 bases). Germline V gene lookup returns CDR1 LGHDT and CDR2 YNNKEL (reference sequence). Trimming removed 4 bases at V and 0 bases at J, with 13 bases between. The CDR3 spans 15 residues. The CDR3: CASSPRDMSSYEQYF. The CDR3 nucleotides read TGTGCCAGCAGCCCCCGGGACATGAGCTCCTACGAGCAGTACTTC.

This chain connects TRBV5-4 to TRBJ2-3; 10 nucleotides line up with TRBD2. This CDR3 region has 16 residues. With V trimmed by 3 bases and J by 2 bases, 6 bases remained unmatched. Germline V gene data show CDR1 as SGHNT and CDR2 as YYREEE (reference sequence). In nucleotides, the CDR3 is TGTGCCAGCAGCTCCCGGACTAGCGGTTACACAGATACGCAGTATTTT. Encoded protein: CASSSRTSGYTDTQYF.

This clone was counted between two and nine times. The chain is built from TRBV6-1 and TRBJ1-5, with TRBD1 matching over 8 bases. Germline assignment: CDR1 MNHNS and CDR2 SASEGT. CDR3 size: 16 residues. Germline trimming cut 1 base from V and 6 bases from J; bases unmatched to any gene: 8. CDR3 protein: CASSEGVDRVIQPQHF. In nucleotides, the CDR3 is TGTGCCAGCAGTGAAGGGGTGGACAGGGTGATTCAGCCCCAGCATTTT.

The rearrangement uses TRBV2 and TRBJ1-1; D gene uncertain. The CDR3 loop spans 11 amino acids. CDR1 is SNHLY, CDR2 FYNNEI, per germline. The V end was cut by 1 base, the J end by 11 bases, with 8 bases between. For the CDR3, the DNA is TGTGCCAGCAGTGAAGTACTATACGCTTTCTTT. Its protein product is CASSEVLYAFF.

The V and J genes are TRBV9 and TRBJ2-1, with a possible D match to TRBD1 (6 bases). CDR3 length: 13 amino acids. With 3 bases removed from V and 6 bases from J, the gap between germline ends came to 10 bases. Germline CDR1 reads SGDLS; CDR2 reads YYNGEE. CDR3 nucleotide sequence: TGTGCCAGCAGCGCCTCAGGGGTCAATGAGCAGTTCTTC. This sequence encodes CASSASGVNEQFF.

This clone was observed a handful of times. V gene TRBV28 combines with J gene TRBJ2-7; 10 bases are a match to TRBD2. V was pared by 5 bases and J by 4 bases, with 8 bases of the junction left unmatched. Germline V gene data show CDR1 as MDHEN and CDR2 as SYDVKM. The CDR3 is 15 residues long. The CDR3 coding sequence is TGTGCCAGCAGTCAAAGCGGGAGGGCCGATTACGAGCAGTACTTC. It yields the protein CASSQSGRADYEQYF.

The V call is TRBV5-1, the J call TRBJ2-7; TRBD2 might be the D (5 bases). Per the germline V gene, CDR1 is SGHRS and CDR2 is YFSETQ. V was shortened by 0 bases and J by 3 bases, with 13 bases between the two germline ends. The CDR3 is 15 amino acids. CDR3 sequence: CASSLVSRESYEQYF. CDR3 coding DNA: TGCGCCAGCAGCTTGGTTTCCCGGGAAAGCTACGAGCAGTACTTC.

The V gene is TRBV9, the J gene TRBJ2-3, with TRBD2 matching 10 bases. V shed 0 bases and J 6 bases; nucleotides not matched to a gene: 4. The CDR3 is made up of 15 amino acids. Germline CDR1 is SGDLS and CDR2 is YYNGEE. CDR3 sequence (DNA): TGTGCCAGCAGCGTAGACAGCGGGAGGGGGGATACGCAGTATTTT. Encoded protein: CASSVDSGRGDTQYF.

The chain carries TRBV5-3 and TRBJ1-1; 8 nucleotides line up with TRBD1. TRBV5-3 is classed as an ORF, of uncertain function. CDR3 length equals 14 residues. The J segment lost 1 base and the V segment lost 4 bases, leaving 3 bases of the junction unmatched. The CDR3 bases are TGTGCCAGAAGCATGGACAGGGCGAACACTGAAGCTTTCTTT. This translates into CARSMDRANTEAFF.

The V and J genes are TRBV11-2 and TRBJ1-6, with D possibly being TRBD1 (6 bases). The CDR3 is made up of 15 amino acids. V lost 5 bases to trimming and J lost 8 bases, with 16 bases between them. The germline gives CDR1 SGHAT, CDR2 FQNNGV. CDR3: CASSPGTGNYSPLHF. Written as DNA, the CDR3 is TGTGCCAGCAGCCCCGGCACAGGGAACTATTCACCCCTCCACTTT.

This chain uses TRBV18 with TRBJ2-1, with 8 bases fitting TRBD2. Germline assignment: CDR1 KGHSH and CDR2 LQKENI. The CDR3 spans 14 residues. Trimming at V came to 3 bases and at J to 6 bases, leaving 4 bases not matched to a gene. DNA of the CDR3: TGTGCCAGCTCACCGGGCGGGGGGACCAATGAGCAGTTCTTC. Amino acids: CASSPGGGTNEQFF.

The chain uses TRBV2 and TRBJ2-5; D may be TRBD2 (6 bases). Germline-derived CDR1 and CDR2 are SNHLY and FYNNEI. V gave up 6 bases and J gave up 5 bases, with 19 bases separating them. CDR3 length: 15 amino acids. The CDR3 is CASSPTPGLWETQYF. The CDR3 DNA reads as TGTGCCAGCAGCCCCACCCCGGGACTTTGGGAGACCCAGTACTTC.